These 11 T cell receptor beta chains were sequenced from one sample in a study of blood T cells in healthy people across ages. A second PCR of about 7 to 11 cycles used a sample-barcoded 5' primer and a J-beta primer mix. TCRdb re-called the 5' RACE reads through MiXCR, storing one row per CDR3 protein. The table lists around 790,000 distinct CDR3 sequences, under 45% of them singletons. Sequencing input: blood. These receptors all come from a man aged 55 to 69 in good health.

CDR3 protein: CASSLRTELDYGYTF. The CDR3 DNA sequence: TGTGCCAGCAGCTTACGGACGGAGCTGGACTATGGCTACACCTTC. J is TRBJ1-2 and V is TRBV7-2; D remains ambiguous. The CDR3 length is 15 residues. Germline values: CDR1 SGHTA, CDR2 FQGNSA. Deletions cut 2 bases from V and 3 bases from J, with 13 bases between.

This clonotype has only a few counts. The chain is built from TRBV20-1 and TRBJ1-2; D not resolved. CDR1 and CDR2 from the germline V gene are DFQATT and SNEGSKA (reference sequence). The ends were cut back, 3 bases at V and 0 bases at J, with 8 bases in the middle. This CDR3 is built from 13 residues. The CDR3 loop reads CSASPLANYGYTF. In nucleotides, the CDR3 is TGCAGTGCTAGCCCCCTAGCTAACTATGGCTACACCTTC.

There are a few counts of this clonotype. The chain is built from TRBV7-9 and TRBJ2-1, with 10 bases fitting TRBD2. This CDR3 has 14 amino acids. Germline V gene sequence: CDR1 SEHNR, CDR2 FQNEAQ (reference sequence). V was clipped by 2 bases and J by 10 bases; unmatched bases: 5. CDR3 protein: CASSLILAGEEQFF. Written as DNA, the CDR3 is TGTGCCAGCAGCTTAATCCTAGCGGGAGAGGAGCAGTTCTTC.

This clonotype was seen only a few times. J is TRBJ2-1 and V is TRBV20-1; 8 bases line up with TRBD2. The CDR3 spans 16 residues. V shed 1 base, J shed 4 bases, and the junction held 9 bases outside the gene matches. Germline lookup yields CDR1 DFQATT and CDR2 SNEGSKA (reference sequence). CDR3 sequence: CSARAGGGGPYNEQFF. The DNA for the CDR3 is TGCAGTGCTAGAGCGGGAGGCGGGGGGCCGTACAATGAGCAGTTCTTC.

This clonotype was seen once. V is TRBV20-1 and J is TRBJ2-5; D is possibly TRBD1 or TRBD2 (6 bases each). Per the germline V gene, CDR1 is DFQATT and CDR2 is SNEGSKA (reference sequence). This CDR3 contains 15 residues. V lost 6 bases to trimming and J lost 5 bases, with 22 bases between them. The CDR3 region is CSAPQPGARGETQYF. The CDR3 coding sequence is TGCAGTGCGCCGCAACCGGGGGCCCGCGGGGAGACCCAGTACTTC.

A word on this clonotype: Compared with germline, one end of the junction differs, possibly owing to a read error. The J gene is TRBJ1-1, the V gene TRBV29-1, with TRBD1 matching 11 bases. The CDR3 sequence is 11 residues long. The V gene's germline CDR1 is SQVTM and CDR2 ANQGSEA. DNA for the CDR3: TGCAACGTTTGGACAGGGGGCAACGCTTTCTTT. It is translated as CNVWTGGNAFF.

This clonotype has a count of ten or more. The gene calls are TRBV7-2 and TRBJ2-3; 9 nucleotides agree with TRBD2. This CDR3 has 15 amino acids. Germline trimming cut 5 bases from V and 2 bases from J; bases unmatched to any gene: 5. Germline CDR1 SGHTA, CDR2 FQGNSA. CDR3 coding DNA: TGTGCCAGCAGCCTACTAGCGGGCCTCACAGATACGCAGTATTTT. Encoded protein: CASSLLAGLTDTQYF.

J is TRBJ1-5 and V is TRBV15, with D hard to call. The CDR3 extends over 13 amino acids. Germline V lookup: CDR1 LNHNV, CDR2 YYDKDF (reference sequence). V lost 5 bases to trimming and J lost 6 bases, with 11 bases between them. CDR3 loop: CATSYPGVQPQHF. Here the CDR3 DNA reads TGTGCCACCAGCTACCCTGGGGTTCAGCCCCAGCATTTT.

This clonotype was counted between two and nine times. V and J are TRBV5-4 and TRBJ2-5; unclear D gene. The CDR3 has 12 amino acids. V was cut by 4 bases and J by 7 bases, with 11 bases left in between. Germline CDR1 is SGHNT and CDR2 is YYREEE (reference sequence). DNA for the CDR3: TGTGCCAGCAGCGGCGAAAGTGGGACCCAGTACTTC. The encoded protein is CASSGESGTQYF. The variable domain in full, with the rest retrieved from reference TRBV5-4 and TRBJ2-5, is ETGVTQSPTHLIKTRGQQVTLRCSSQSGHNTVSWYQQALGQGPQFIFQYYREEENGRGNFPPRFSGLQFPNYSSELNVNALELDDSALYLCASSGESGTQYFGPGTRLLVL.

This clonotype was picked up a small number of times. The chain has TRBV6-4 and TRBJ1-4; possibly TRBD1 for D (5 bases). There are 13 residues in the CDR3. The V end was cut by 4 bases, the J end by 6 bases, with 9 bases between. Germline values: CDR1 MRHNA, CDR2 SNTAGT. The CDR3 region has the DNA TGTGCCAGCAGTGTCAGGGCGGATGAAAAACTGTTTTTT. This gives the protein CASSVRADEKLFF.

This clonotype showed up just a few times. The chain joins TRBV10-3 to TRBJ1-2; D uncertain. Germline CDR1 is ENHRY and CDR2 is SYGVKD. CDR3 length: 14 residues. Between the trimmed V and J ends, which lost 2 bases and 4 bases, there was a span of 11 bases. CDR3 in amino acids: CAISEAESSYGYTF. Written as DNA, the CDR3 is TGTGCCATCAGTGAGGCGGAAAGCAGCTATGGCTACACCTTC.